This T cell receptor beta chain was documented in a study of shared clonotypes between healthy human individuals. Study overall: Researchers assigned three CD4 naive, three CD4 memory, two CD8 naive and one CD8 memory plate to each donor.

Points from the study as a whole: Sequencing depth was a factor that was expected to affect clonotype sharing among donors.

Details on this clone: Its antigen is unknown.

The germline V gene has CDR1 SGHKS and CDR2 YYEKEE (reference sequence). Germline trimming cut 2 bases from V and 4 bases from J; bases unmatched to any gene: 9. CDR3 length: 16 residues. Method: immunoSEQ multiplex PCR; TCRdb's copy keeps in-frame clones and lacks some. Here the sample spans approximately 2,300,000 clones, approximately 90% being singletons. The sequenced sample consisted of naive CD4+ T cells from PBMCs. The sample's subset: CD45RA+ positively selected. This receptor was obtained from a man aged 18 to 29 in good health. Some clones in this sample may be carry-over from other donors' samples. The chain is built from TRBV5-5 and TRBJ1-5; 7 bases are shared with TRBD1. CDR3 bases: TGTGCCAGCAGCTTCCAAGGACAGGCCCGGAATCAGCCCCAGCATTTT. This translates into CASSFQGQARNQPQHF.